This TCR beta chain was documented in a study of CD8+CD57+ T cells in acquired aplastic anemia. Study-wide findings and caveats: Patients and controls turned out to have 25 to 35 CD8+ CDR3 sequences in common.

Genomic DNA, the template, was used for profiling of the TCR beta VDJ and CDR3. Each CDR3 protein gets one entry after TCRdb re-called the reads with MiXCR. The sample carries roughly 61,000 distinct CDR3 sequences, around 57% recorded once. This clonotype occurred many times. Its antigen is as yet unknown. The CDR3 extends over 16 amino acids. The V end was cut by 5 bases, the J end by 0 bases, with 13 bases between. CD8+CD57+ cell expansion had been shown by flow cytometry in patients chosen for sequencing. Sampling of blood occurred while the patients had still received no therapy. Sequenced: sorted CD4+, CD8+, or CD8+CD57+ T cells (not recorded which) from PBMCs. The sequence came from a human donor with aplastic anemia. The J gene is TRBJ2-2, the V gene TRBV12-3 or TRBV12-4, with D perhaps matching TRBD1 (5 bases). The CDR3 DNA follows: TGTGCCAGCAGTCCCTGGGGCGAGTCGAACACCGGGGAGCTGTTTTTT. Its protein is CASSPWGESNTGELFF.